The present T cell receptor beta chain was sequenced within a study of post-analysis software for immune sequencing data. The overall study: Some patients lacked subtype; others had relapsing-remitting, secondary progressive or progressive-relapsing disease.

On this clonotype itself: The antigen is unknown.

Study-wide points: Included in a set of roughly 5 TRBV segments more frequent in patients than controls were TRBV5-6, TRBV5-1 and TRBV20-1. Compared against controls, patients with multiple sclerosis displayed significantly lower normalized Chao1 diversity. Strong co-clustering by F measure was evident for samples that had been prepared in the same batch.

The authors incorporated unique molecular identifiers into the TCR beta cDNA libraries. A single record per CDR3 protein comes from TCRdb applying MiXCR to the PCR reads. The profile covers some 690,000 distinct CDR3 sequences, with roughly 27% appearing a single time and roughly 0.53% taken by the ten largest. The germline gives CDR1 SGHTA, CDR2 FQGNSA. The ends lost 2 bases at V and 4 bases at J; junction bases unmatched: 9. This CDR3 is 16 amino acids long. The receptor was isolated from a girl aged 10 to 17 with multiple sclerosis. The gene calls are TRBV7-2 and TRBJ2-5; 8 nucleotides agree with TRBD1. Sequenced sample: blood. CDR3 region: CASSLIAGTGAETQYF. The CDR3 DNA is TGTGCCAGCAGCTTAATCGCCGGGACAGGAGCAGAGACCCAGTACTTC.